Each of the 16 T cell receptor beta chains below was sequenced from the same sample in a study of blood T cell repertoires in COVID-19. TCRdb's table, derived via immunoSEQ multiplex PCR, lists solely in-frame clones and lacks some. Here the sample spans roughly 260,000 clones, roughly 80% being singletons. Sequenced sample: peripheral blood. These receptor sequences come from a woman aged 40-49 years with active or convalescent COVID-19.

CDR3 protein: CASSSGLGQPQHF. CDR3 nucleotides: TGTGCCAGCAGCTCCGGACTTGGACAGCCCCAGCATTTT. This rearrangement joins TRBV11-2 to TRBJ1-5; no clear D gene. This CDR3 is built from 13 residues. Germline V lookup: CDR1 SGHAT, CDR2 FQNNGV. V was pared by 4 bases and J by 7 bases, with 11 bases between.

The rearrangement links TRBV6-5 to TRBJ1-4; D not resolved. Between the trimmed V and J ends, which lost 2 bases and 1 base, there was a span of 8 bases. The CDR3 has 15 residues. The germline gives CDR1 MNHEY, CDR2 SVGAGI. The CDR3 sequence is CASSYQPGTNEKLFF. As DNA, the CDR3 is TGTGCCAGCAGTTACCAGCCAGGAACTAATGAAAAACTGTTTTTT.

The rearrangement joins TRBV9 to TRBJ2-1; a possible D gene is TRBD2 (6 bases). The CDR3 length is 16 residues. V dropped 3 bases and J dropped 5 bases, with 18 bases sitting between them. Germline loops: CDR1 SGDLS, CDR2 YYNGEE. The CDR3 coding sequence is TGTGCCAGCAGCGCTCTCCCCGGGACTCTACACAATGAGCAGTTCTTC. Encoded protein: CASSALPGTLHNEQFF. The entire variable domain, with the rest obtained from reference TRBV9 and TRBJ2-1, is as follows: DSGVTQTPKHLITATGQRVTLRCSPRSGDLSVYWYQQSLDQGLQFLIQYYNGEERAKGNILERFSAQQFPDLHSELNLSSLELGDSALYFCASSALPGTLHNEQFFGPGTRLTVL.

The V call is TRBV5-1, the J call TRBJ1-3; 7 nucleotides match TRBD1. V shed 4 bases, J shed 0 bases, and the junction held 10 bases outside the gene matches. There are 17 residues in the CDR3. Germline V gene data show CDR1 as SGHRS and CDR2 as YFSETQ. The CDR3 spells CASSPGGQPSSGNTIYF. The CDR3 nucleotides are TGCGCCAGCAGCCCTGGGGGACAGCCAAGCTCTGGAAACACCATATATTTT.

CDR3 residues: CASTGTGMNTEAFF. The CDR3, as DNA: TGTGCCAGCACCGGGACAGGGATGAACACTGAAGCTTTCTTT. The chain combines TRBV18 with TRBJ1-1, with 9 nucleotides matching TRBD1. The CDR3 spans 14 residues. The trim removed 8 bases at V and 0 bases at J, leaving 4 bases unmatched. The germline gives CDR1 KGHSH, CDR2 LQKENI. The full variable domain, in which reference TRBV18 and TRBJ1-1 provide the parts outside the CDR3, is NAGVMQNPRHLVRRRGQEARLRCSPMKGHSHVYWYRQLPEEGLKFMVYLQKENIIDESGMPKERFSAEFPKEGPSILRIQQVVRGDSAAYFCASTGTGMNTEAFFGQGTRLTVV.

This chain links TRBV5-1 with TRBJ1-4; tentatively, D is TRBD1 (6 bases). V was clipped by 5 bases and J by 0 bases, with 11 bases between them. Germline loops: CDR1 SGHRS, CDR2 YFSETQ. The CDR3 sequence is 15 residues long. CDR3 in amino acids: CASRQTGSTNEKLFF. In nucleotides, the CDR3 is TGCGCCAGCAGGCAAACAGGGTCAACTAATGAAAAACTGTTTTTT.

This clone was seen more than once but under ten times. The rearrangement uses TRBV10-2 and TRBJ2-7, with 7 positions matching TRBD1. The CDR3 contains 12 residues. Germline lookup yields CDR1 WSHSY and CDR2 SAAADI. Trimming took 5 bases from V and 3 from J; bases not matched to a gene: 1. In DNA, the CDR3 is TGCGCCAGCAGTCGGACAGGCTACGAGCAGTACGTC. Residues: CASSRTGYEQYV.

V is TRBV30 and J is TRBJ1-2; D remains ambiguous. V shed 3 bases and J shed 5 bases, with 22 bases lying between them. Germline-derived CDR1 and CDR2 are GTSNPN and SVGIG (reference sequence). There are 16 residues in the CDR3. The DNA for the CDR3 is TGTGCCTGGAGCAAGCCGTCGGCGGGGTATGAATATGGCTACACCTTC. It encodes CAWSKPSAGYEYGYTF.

The chain has TRBV9 and TRBJ2-3; TRBD2 might be the D (5 bases). The CDR3 has 15 residues. Germline-derived CDR1 and CDR2 are SGDLS and YYNGEE. The V gene lost 1 base and the J gene lost 2 bases, with 11 bases spanning the gap. The DNA of the CDR3 is TGTGCCAGCAGCGTACGACTATCAACCACAGATACGCAGTATTTT. Translation gives CASSVRLSTTDTQYF.

The chain couples TRBV5-1 to TRBJ1-1; D is uncertain. Germline lookup yields CDR1 SGHRS and CDR2 YFSETQ. Trimming shortened V by 4 bases and J by 4 bases, and 11 bases separated the two germline ends. CDR3 size: 13 residues. The CDR3 coding sequence is TGCGCCAGCAGCCCCGGGGAGATCACTGAAGCTTTCTTT. Amino acid sequence: CASSPGEITEAFF.

The V gene is TRBV5-4, the J gene TRBJ2-1, with 7 nucleotides matching TRBD2. Germline values: CDR1 SGHNT, CDR2 YYREEE (reference sequence). The V gene end was trimmed by 2 bases and the J gene end by 1 base; junction bases not matched to a gene: 6. The length of the CDR3 is 16 residues. Written as DNA, the CDR3 is TGTGCCAGCAGCTTACCAAGCGGGAAGTCCTACAATGAGCAGTTCTTC. Translation gives CASSLPSGKSYNEQFF.

The gene calls are TRBV5-5 and TRBJ1-1; D is perhaps TRBD1 (5 bases). The CDR3 totals 15 residues. The germline CDR1 and CDR2 sequences are SGHKS and YYEKEE (reference sequence). Trimming took off 4 bases at V and 1 base at J, with 14 bases between the two ends. CDR3 nucleotides: TGTGCCAGCAGCCAACAGGTTACGGCGAACACTGAAGCTTTCTTT. It is translated as CASSQQVTANTEAFF.

J is TRBJ2-1 and V is TRBV11-2; possible D gene TRBD1, 6 bases. V lost 1 base and J 5 bases, leaving 24 bases between the germline ends. The CDR3 consists of 19 residues. The germline V gene encodes CDR1 SGHAT and CDR2 FQNNGV. The CDR3 sequence is CASSLGWFVGHQTNNEQFF. The CDR3 coding sequence is TGTGCCAGCAGCTTAGGTTGGTTCGTGGGACACCAAACAAACAATGAGCAGTTCTTC.

This sequence joins TRBV6-2 or TRBV6-3 and TRBJ1-3; TRBD1 aligns across 7 bases. CDR3 length: 14 amino acids. Germline V gene data show CDR1 as MNHEY and CDR2 as SVGEGT. With 2 bases clipped from V and 4 bases from J, the junction kept 2 bases outside the gene matches. CDR3 amino acids: CASSYRDSGNTIYF. The CDR3 region has the DNA TGTGCCAGCAGTTACCGGGACAGCGGAAACACCATATATTTT.

V is TRBV15 and J is TRBJ1-1; the D gene is possibly TRBD1 (5 bases). Trimming cost V 6 bases and J 9 bases, with 14 bases left between them. Per germline, CDR1 LNHNV and CDR2 YYDKDF (reference sequence). The CDR3 has 12 residues. CDR3 nucleotide sequence: TGTGCCACCAGGCGTGGAGGGGAGAAAGCTTTCTTT. Protein product: CATRRGGEKAFF.

The gene calls are TRBV7-2 and TRBJ2-1, with 11 positions matching TRBD2. Germline V gene sequence: CDR1 SGHTA, CDR2 FQGNSA. The CDR3 has 16 residues. V shed 4 bases, J shed 8 bases, and the junction held 10 bases outside the gene matches. The CDR3 region is CASSSRLTSGAHEQFF. In DNA form, the CDR3 reads TGTGCCAGCAGCTCTCGACTGACTAGCGGGGCACATGAGCAGTTCTTC.